The 28 T cell receptor beta chains listed next were all sequenced from one sample in a study of shared clonotypes between healthy human individuals (dated by TCRdb to about 2020). The receptor library was made with the immunoSEQ multiplex PCR assay. TCRdb took over this immuneACCESS table, retaining in-frame rearrangements with V and J assigned. Such tables are incomplete; in checked studies, under half of the missing clones stem from an unresolved V gene, and the remainder is unexplained. The sample table lists 500,000 to 550,000 clones, around 96% of them with a count of one. Approximately 0.067% of the sample belongs to the ten largest clones. Sequenced: naive CD4+ T cells sorted from blood. Sample cell subset or site, as interpreted from the label and publication: CD45RA+ positively selected. These receptors were obtained from a woman in her twenties or thirties in good health.

This chain connects TRBV14 to TRBJ1-1; 7 bases are shared with TRBD1. Germline CDR1 and CDR2: SGHDN and FVKESK. This CDR3 has 13 amino acids. The V and J ends lost 1 base and 11 bases, in that order; junction bases with no gene match: 7. In DNA, the CDR3 is TGTGCCAGCAGCCAAGGCCAGGGGGTGTGGGCTTTCTTT. This gives the protein CASSQGQGVWAFF.

The J gene is TRBJ2-2, the V gene TRBV28; 9 bases align to TRBD2. CDR3 length equals 13 residues. The trim removed 5 bases at V and 8 bases at J, leaving 3 bases unmatched. Per the germline V gene, CDR1 is MDHEN and CDR2 is SYDVKM. The CDR3, as DNA: TGTGCCAGCAGTCTTAGCGGGAGAGGGGAGCTGTTTTTT. Amino acids: CASSLSGRGELFF.

The chain couples TRBV28 to TRBJ2-4; 13 bases match TRBD2. The CDR3 sequence is 17 residues long. Germline values: CDR1 MDHEN, CDR2 SYDVKM. Germline trimming cut 5 bases from V and 0 bases from J; bases unmatched to any gene: 4. CDR3 protein: CASSPGLAGLAKNIQYF. For the CDR3, the DNA is TGTGCCAGCAGTCCGGGACTAGCGGGGTTAGCCAAAAACATTCAGTACTTC.

This clone appeared once. This rearrangement joins TRBV7-9 to TRBJ1-2; D gene unclear. V gave up 6 bases and J gave up 3 bases, with 8 bases separating them. This CDR3 region has 12 residues. From germline, CDR1 is SEHNR and CDR2 FQNEAQ (reference sequence). This CDR3 reads CASSLADYGYTF. The CDR3 nucleotides read TGTGCCAGCAGTCTTGCAGACTATGGCTACACCTTC.

The gene calls are TRBV5-1 and TRBJ2-1; D call uncertain. The CDR3 is made up of 14 amino acids. The V end lost 4 bases, the J end lost 0 bases, and 8 bases lay between the germline ends. CDR1 and CDR2 (germline): SGHRS, YFSETQ. CDR3 nucleotides: TGCGCCAGCAGCCTCGAGAGCTCCTACAATGAGCAGTTCTTC. Translated, it gives CASSLESSYNEQFF. Full variable domain (remainder filled in from reference TRBV5-1 and TRBJ2-1): KAGVTQTPRYLIKTRGQQVTLSCSPISGHRSVSWYQQTPGQGLQFLFEYFSETQRNKGNFPGRFSGRQFSNSRSEMNVSTLELGDSALYLCASSLESSYNEQFFGPGTRLTVL.

The CDR3 bases are TGCGCCAGCAGCCCCTCCTCGAGCTACGAGCAGTACTTC. Its protein product is CASSPSSSYEQYF. V and J are TRBV5-1 and TRBJ2-7, with D unresolved. With 4 bases removed from V and 3 bases from J, the gap between germline ends came to 11 bases. This CDR3 region has 13 residues. The germline V gene encodes CDR1 SGHRS and CDR2 YFSETQ.

This chain links TRBV5-8 with TRBJ2-1, with a tentative D call TRBD2 (6 bases). The CDR3 totals 11 residues. CDR1 and CDR2 (germline): SGHTS, YDEGEE. The V gene lost 10 bases and the J gene lost 4 bases, with 9 bases spanning the gap. The DNA for the CDR3 is TGTGCCTGGGGGGAGTACAATGAGCAGTTCTTC. The encoded protein is CAWGEYNEQFF.

This chain uses TRBV19 with TRBJ2-7; 9 nucleotides align to TRBD1. The CDR3 totals 15 residues. Trimming at V came to 8 bases and at J to 2 bases, leaving 10 bases not matched to a gene. CDR1 and CDR2 from the germline V gene are LNHDA and SQIVND (reference sequence). In nucleotides, the CDR3 is TGTGCCAGTCGGGACAGGGAGTCACGCACCTACGAGCAGTACTTC. Protein product: CASRDRESRTYEQYF.

J is TRBJ2-7 and V is TRBV28; perhaps TRBD2 as D (6 bases). This CDR3 is 13 amino acids long. Germline V gene data show CDR1 as MDHEN and CDR2 as SYDVKM. V was pared by 7 bases and J by 3 bases, with 13 bases between. CDR3 coding DNA: TGTGCCAGCACCACTCCGGGAGTCTACGAGCAGTACTTC. Amino acid sequence: CASTTPGVYEQYF.

V usage is TRBV29-1 and J usage is TRBJ2-1, with D tentatively TRBD2 (6 bases). CDR3 length: 11 residues. Germline-derived CDR1 and CDR2 are SQVTM and ANQGSEA. The germline V and J ends were trimmed by 1 base and 15 bases, with 13 bases remaining between them. The CDR3 spells CSVEASGEWFF. The CDR3 DNA follows: TGCAGCGTTGAAGCGTCGGGGGAGTGGTTCTTC.

The CDR3 protein is CASSYGGSSGNTIYF. The CDR3 DNA follows: TGTGCCAGCAGTTACGGGGGGAGCTCTGGAAACACCATATATTTT. The chain recombines TRBV28 with TRBJ1-3, with a tentative D call TRBD1 (5 bases). CDR1 and CDR2 (germline): MDHEN, SYDVKM. The length of the CDR3 is 15 residues. The V gene lost 4 bases and the J gene lost 0 bases, with 10 bases spanning the gap.

This chain connects TRBV27 to TRBJ1-1, with a possible D match to TRBD1 (6 bases). Germline V gene sequence: CDR1 MNHEY, CDR2 SMNVEV (reference sequence). Trimming cost V 3 bases and J 4 bases, with 12 bases left between them. This CDR3 has 14 residues. The CDR3: CASSFYREGTEAFF. CDR3 sequence (DNA): TGTGCCAGCAGTTTCTACAGGGAGGGCACTGAAGCTTTCTTT.

V gene TRBV6-6 combines with J gene TRBJ1-5; D remains ambiguous. Germline V gives CDR1 MNHNY, CDR2 SVGAGI (reference sequence). The germline V and J ends were trimmed by 8 bases and 0 bases, with 11 bases remaining between them. The CDR3 length is 14 residues. The CDR3 reads CASSTLLSNQPQHF. In DNA, the CDR3 is TGTGCCAGCTCCACATTACTTAGCAATCAGCCCCAGCATTTT.

The DNA for the CDR3 is TGTGCCAGCAAGAAGGGGGATCCCACCGGGGAGCTGTTTTTT. It is translated as CASKKGDPTGELFF. The rearrangement links TRBV7-9 to TRBJ2-2; D is perhaps TRBD1 (6 bases). There are 14 residues in the CDR3. Trimming stripped 7 bases from V and 4 bases from J, with 13 bases between. Germline values: CDR1 SEHNR, CDR2 FQNEAQ (reference sequence).

The CDR3 nucleotides read TGTGCCAGCAGGGACACGGCGAACACTGAAGCTTTCTTT. It codes for CASRDTANTEAFF. The chain is built from TRBV6-5 and TRBJ1-1; the D gene is possibly TRBD1 (5 bases). The CDR3 has 13 residues. Trimming cost V 6 bases and J 1 base, with 9 bases left between them. From germline, CDR1 is MNHEY and CDR2 SVGAGI.

J is TRBJ1-1 and V is TRBV19; perhaps TRBD1 as D (5 bases). The germline V gene has CDR1 LNHDA and CDR2 SQIVND (reference sequence). This CDR3 region has 15 residues. V was cut by 4 bases and J by 2 bases, with 14 bases left in between. CDR3 sequence: CASSTVSTVNTEAFF. The CDR3 DNA sequence: TGTGCCAGTAGTACTGTTTCGACAGTTAACACTGAAGCTTTCTTT.

This rearrangement joins TRBV6-1 to TRBJ2-2; D unclear. The germline V gene encodes CDR1 MNHNS and CDR2 SASEGT. This CDR3 has 13 residues. V lost 6 bases and J lost 3, with 8 bases in between. The CDR3 DNA sequence: TGTGCCAGCAGGGCACGGGACACCGGGGAGCTGTTTTTT. Translated: CASRARDTGELFF.

This clone showed up just once. J is TRBJ1-5 and V is TRBV6-1, with unresolved D. There are 15 residues in the CDR3. V was pared by 1 base and J by 3 bases, with 10 bases between. CDR1 is MNHNS and CDR2 is SASEGT in the germline V gene. In DNA form, the CDR3 reads TGTGCCAGCAGTGAAGTGGGTTTGGACAATCAGCCCCAGCATTTT. It translates to CASSEVGLDNQPQHF.

The chain carries TRBV10-2 and TRBJ2-3, with 7 bases lining up with TRBD2. The CDR3 covers 14 residues. The V gene end was trimmed by 6 bases and the J gene end by 0 bases; junction bases not matched to a gene: 3. Germline CDR1 WSHSY, CDR2 SAAADI. For the CDR3, the DNA is TGCGCCAGCAGGCCTAGCGGTAGCACAGATACGCAGTATTTT. It codes for CASRPSGSTDTQYF.

The chain recombines TRBV10-3 with TRBJ2-7; possible D gene TRBD2, 5 bases. The CDR3 loop spans 14 amino acids. Germline assignment: CDR1 ENHRY and CDR2 SYGVKD. Trimming pared 1 base from V and 6 bases from J, leaving 13 bases between. The CDR3 region is CAISEWELSGEQYF. DNA for the CDR3: TGTGCCATCAGTGAGTGGGAGTTATCGGGCGAGCAGTACTTC.

The rearrangement uses TRBV5-1 and TRBJ2-7; TRBD2 matches at 10 bases. The V gene's germline CDR1 is SGHRS and CDR2 YFSETQ. Trimming removed 4 bases from V and 5 bases from J; junction bases left unmatched: 0. This CDR3 has 12 residues. The CDR3 sequence is CASSGTSDEQYF. In nucleotides, the CDR3 is TGCGCCAGCAGCGGGACTAGCGACGAGCAGTACTTC.

The chain links TRBV28 to TRBJ2-3, with TRBD2 matching over 8 bases. The V segment lost 6 bases and the J segment 4 bases; nucleotides outside the gene matches: 9. CDR3 length: 15 residues. Germline V gene lookup returns CDR1 MDHEN and CDR2 SYDVKM. The CDR3 region is CASRPSSGRADTQYF. The CDR3, as DNA: TGTGCCAGCAGACCCAGTTCCGGGAGGGCAGATACGCAGTATTTT.

The rearrangement links TRBV28 to TRBJ1-4; D is undetermined. The CDR3 is 15 amino acids. CDR1 is MDHEN, CDR2 SYDVKM, per germline. With 6 bases removed from V and 2 bases from J, the gap between germline ends came to 13 bases. Here the CDR3 DNA reads TGTGCCAGCAGAGAAAGGATTTGGACTAATGAAAAACTGTTTTTT. Amino acids: CASRERIWTNEKLFF.

The J gene is TRBJ2-3, the V gene TRBV30; weak D call: TRBD2 (6 bases). Germline CDR1 GTSNPN, CDR2 SVGIG (reference sequence). CDR3 length: 13 residues. Trimming took 5 bases from V and 2 from J, leaving 11 bases between them. The CDR3 DNA is TGTGCCTGGGACTCGGGAGTCACAGATACGCAGTATTTT. Protein product: CAWDSGVTDTQYF.

Comment on this clone: The same CDR3 is also encoded by other DNA sequences in this sample. J is TRBJ2-7 and V is TRBV18; D is unclear. CDR1 KGHSH and CDR2 LQKENI come from the germline V gene. The CDR3 has 13 residues. V was shortened by 3 bases and J by 0 bases, with 6 bases between the two germline ends. CDR3 sequence reads: CASSPGSSYEQYF. CDR3 in DNA: TGTGCCAGCTCACCGGGTAGCTCCTACGAGCAGTACTTC.

V and J are TRBV7-3 and TRBJ1-4, with 7 bases that match TRBD1. The CDR3 runs to 14 residues. The germline V gene has CDR1 SGHTA and CDR2 FQGTGA. With 5 bases clipped from V and 7 bases from J, the junction kept 7 bases outside the gene matches. The chain's CDR3 is CASSEGQEGEKLFF. CDR3 DNA: TGTGCCAGCAGCGAAGGACAGGAGGGTGAAAAACTGTTTTTT.

This clone was found a few times. The chain links TRBV4-1 to TRBJ1-1; D is ambiguous. With 3 bases removed from V and 3 bases from J, the gap between germline ends came to 23 bases. CDR1 is MGHRA and CDR2 is YSYEKL in the germline V gene. The CDR3 consists of 18 residues. The DNA for the CDR3 is TGCGCCAGCAGCCAGGTAGCTCTTGCGGCGGCCCGTCACACTGAAGCTTTCTTT. Translating gives CASSQVALAAARHTEAFF.

For this clone: This same CDR3 is encoded by further DNA sequences in the sample. The chain combines TRBV18 with TRBJ1-5; D is uncertain. The CDR3 is made up of 14 amino acids. Germline V CDR1 and CDR2: KGHSH, LQKENI. Trimming left V 2 bases short and J 1 base short, with 6 bases between. CDR3 in DNA: TGTGCCAGCTCACCAGAGGGCAGCAATCAGCCCCAGCATTTT. Its protein is CASSPEGSNQPQHF.